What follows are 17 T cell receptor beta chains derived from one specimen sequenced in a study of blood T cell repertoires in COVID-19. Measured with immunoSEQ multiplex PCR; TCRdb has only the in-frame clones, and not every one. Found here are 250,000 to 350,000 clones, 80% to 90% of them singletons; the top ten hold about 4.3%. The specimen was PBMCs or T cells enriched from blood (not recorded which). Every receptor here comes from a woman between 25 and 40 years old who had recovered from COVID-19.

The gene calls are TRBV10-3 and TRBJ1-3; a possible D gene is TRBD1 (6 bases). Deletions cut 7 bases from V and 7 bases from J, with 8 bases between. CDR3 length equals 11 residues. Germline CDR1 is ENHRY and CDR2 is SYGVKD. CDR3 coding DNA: TGTGCCATCAACAGGGCGAACACCATATATTTT. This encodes CAINRANTIYF.

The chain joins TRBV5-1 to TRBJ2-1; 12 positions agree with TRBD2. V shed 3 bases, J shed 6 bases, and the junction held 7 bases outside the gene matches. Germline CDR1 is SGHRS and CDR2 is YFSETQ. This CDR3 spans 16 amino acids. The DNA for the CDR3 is TGCGCCAGCAGCTCCGGGGGACTAGCGGGCCCCAATGAGCAGTTCTTC. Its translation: CASSSGGLAGPNEQFF. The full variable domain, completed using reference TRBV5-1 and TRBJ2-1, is KAGVTQTPRYLIKTRGQQVTLSCSPISGHRSVSWYQQTPGQGLQFLFEYFSETQRNKGNFPGRFSGRQFSNSRSEMNVSTLELGDSALYLCASSSGGLAGPNEQFFGPGTRLTVL.

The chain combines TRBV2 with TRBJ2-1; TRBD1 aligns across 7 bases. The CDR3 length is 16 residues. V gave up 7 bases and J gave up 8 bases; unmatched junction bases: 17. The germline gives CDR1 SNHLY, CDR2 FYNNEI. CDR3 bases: TGTGCCAGCATCACAGGGGACACCACTGGGGGAGATGAGCAGTTCTTC. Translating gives CASITGDTTGGDEQFF.

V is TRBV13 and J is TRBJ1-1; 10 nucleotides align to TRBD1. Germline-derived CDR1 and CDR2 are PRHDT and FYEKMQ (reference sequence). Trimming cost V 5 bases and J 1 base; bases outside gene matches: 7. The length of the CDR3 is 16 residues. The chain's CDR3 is CASSRRDRGGNTEAFF. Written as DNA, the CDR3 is TGTGCCAGCAGCCGCCGGGACAGGGGCGGGAACACTGAAGCTTTCTTT.

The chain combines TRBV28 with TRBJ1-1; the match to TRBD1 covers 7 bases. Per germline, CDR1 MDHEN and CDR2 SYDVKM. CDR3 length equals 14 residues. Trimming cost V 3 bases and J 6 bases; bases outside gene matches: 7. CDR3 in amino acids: CASSLGHRGAEAFF. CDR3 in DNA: TGTGCCAGCAGTTTGGGTCACAGGGGTGCTGAAGCTTTCTTT.

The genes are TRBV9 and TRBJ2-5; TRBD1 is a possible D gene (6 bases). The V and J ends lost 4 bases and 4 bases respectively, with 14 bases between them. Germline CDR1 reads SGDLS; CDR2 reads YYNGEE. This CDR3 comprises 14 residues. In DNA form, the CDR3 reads TGTGCCAGCAGCCCAAGAACAGGGACAGAGACCCAGTACTTC. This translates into CASSPRTGTETQYF.

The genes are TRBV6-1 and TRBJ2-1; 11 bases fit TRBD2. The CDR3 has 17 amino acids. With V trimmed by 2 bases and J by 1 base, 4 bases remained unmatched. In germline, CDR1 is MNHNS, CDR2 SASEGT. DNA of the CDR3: TGTGCCAGCAGTGAACACGGGACTAGCGGATCCTACAATGAGCAGTTCTTC. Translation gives CASSEHGTSGSYNEQFF.

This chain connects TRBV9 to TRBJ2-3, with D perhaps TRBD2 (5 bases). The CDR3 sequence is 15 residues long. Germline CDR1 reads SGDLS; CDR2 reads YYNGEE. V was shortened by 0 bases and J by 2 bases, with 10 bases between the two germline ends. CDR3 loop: CASSVERWDTDTQYF. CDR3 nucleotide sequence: TGTGCCAGCAGCGTAGAGCGGTGGGACACAGATACGCAGTATTTT.

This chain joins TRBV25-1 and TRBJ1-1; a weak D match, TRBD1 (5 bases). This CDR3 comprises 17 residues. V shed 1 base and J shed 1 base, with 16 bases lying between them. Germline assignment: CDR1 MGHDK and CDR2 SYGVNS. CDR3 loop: CASSESNAGLTNTEAFF. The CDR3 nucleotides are TGTGCCAGCAGTGAATCGAACGCAGGGTTGACGAACACTGAAGCTTTCTTT. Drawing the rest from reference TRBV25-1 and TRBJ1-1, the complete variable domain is EADIYQTPRYLVIGTGKKITLECSQTMGHDKMYWYQQDPGMELHLIHYSYGVNSTEKGDLSSESTVSRIRTEHFPLTLESARPSHTSQYLCASSESNAGLTNTEAFFGQGTRLTVV.

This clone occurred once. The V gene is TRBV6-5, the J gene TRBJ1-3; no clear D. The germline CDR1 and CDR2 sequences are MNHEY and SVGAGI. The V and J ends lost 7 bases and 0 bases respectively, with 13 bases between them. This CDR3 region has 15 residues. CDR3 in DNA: TGTGCCAGCATATCCCCCGGGGTCTCTGGAAACACCATATATTTT. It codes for CASISPGVSGNTIYF.

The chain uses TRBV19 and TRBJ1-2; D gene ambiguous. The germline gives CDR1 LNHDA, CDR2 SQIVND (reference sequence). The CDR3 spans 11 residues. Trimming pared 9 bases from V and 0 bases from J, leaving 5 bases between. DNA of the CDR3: TGTGCCAGCCAAACTAACTATGGCTACACCTTC. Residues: CASQTNYGYTF.

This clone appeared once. The CDR3 reads CASSLSSGGAVNEQFF. The CDR3 DNA reads TGTGCCAGCAGTTTGTCTAGCGGGGGGGCCGTGAATGAGCAGTTCTTC. The chain is built from TRBV28 and TRBJ2-1, with 12 nucleotides matching TRBD2. After removal of 3 bases from V and 7 bases from J, the junction contained 7 bases not matched to a gene. The CDR3 length is 16 residues. Germline V gene sequence: CDR1 MDHEN, CDR2 SYDVKM.

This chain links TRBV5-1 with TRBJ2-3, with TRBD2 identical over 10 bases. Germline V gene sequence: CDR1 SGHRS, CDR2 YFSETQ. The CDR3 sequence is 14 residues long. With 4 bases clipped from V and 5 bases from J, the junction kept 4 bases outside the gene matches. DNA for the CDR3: TGCGCCAGCAGCCTCGGGACTAGCGAAGATACGCAGTATTTT. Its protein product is CASSLGTSEDTQYF.

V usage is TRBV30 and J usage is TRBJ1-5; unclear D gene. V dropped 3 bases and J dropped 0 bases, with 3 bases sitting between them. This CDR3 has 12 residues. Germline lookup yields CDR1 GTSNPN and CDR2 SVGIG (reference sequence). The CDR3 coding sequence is TGTGCCTGGAGCTATAGCAATCAGCCCCAGCATTTT. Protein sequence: CAWSYSNQPQHF.

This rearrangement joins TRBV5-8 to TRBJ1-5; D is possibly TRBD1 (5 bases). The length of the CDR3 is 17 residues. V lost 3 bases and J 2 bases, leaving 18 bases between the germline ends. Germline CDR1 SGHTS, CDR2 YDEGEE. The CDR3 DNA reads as TGTGCCAGCAGCTACTGGACACATCAGTGGGGCAATCAGCCCCAGCATTTT. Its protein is CASSYWTHQWGNQPQHF.

The CDR3 sequence: CASSLRLAGQNTGELFF. For the CDR3, the DNA is TGTGCCAGCAGCCTAAGGCTAGCGGGGCAGAACACCGGGGAGCTGTTTTTT. The V call is TRBV3-1 (or the pseudogene TRBV3-2), the J call TRBJ2-2, with TRBD2 matching over 9 bases. CDR3 size: 17 residues. Per germline, CDR1 LGHDT and CDR2 YNNKEL (reference sequence). J lost 1 base, V lost 4 bases, and 7 bases had no gene match.

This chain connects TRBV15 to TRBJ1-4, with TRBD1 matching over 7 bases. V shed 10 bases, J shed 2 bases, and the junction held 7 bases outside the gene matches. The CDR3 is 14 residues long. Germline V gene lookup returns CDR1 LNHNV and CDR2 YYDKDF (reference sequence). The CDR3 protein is CAIRSGGTNEKLFF. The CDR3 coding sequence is TGTGCCATCAGGTCAGGGGGTACTAATGAAAAACTGTTTTTT.